The source of this T cell receptor beta chain is a study of T cell repertoires in cytomegalovirus infection. Study overall: From public TCR beta signatures came an indication of both CMV infection and matching HLA type.

Trimming took off 1 base at V and 4 bases at J, with 16 bases between the two ends. The CDR3 spans 16 residues. Per the germline V gene, CDR1 is LNHNV and CDR2 is YYDKDF (reference sequence). Via MiXCR, TCRdb re-called the reads, giving one row per CDR3 protein. Of around 570,000 distinct CDR3 sequences listed, approximately 40% were seen once; the top ten hold 40% to 60%. Worth noting for this clonotype: The antigen is unknown.

Regarding the study as a whole: The response measured ex vivo was dominated by TCR beta clonotypes (HLA-C-restricted and CMV-specific). Carriage of CMV together with the relevant HLA was identifiable through cumulative public TCR beta family frequency.

This chain uses TRBV15 with TRBJ2-5, with a possible D match to TRBD2 (5 bases). The starting material was cultured PBMCs, obtained from culture after CMV antigen stimulation. The receptor's source is a human donor in good health (CMV status not recorded). Some clones in this sample may be carry-over from other donors' samples. CDR3 sequence (DNA): TGTGCCACCAGCAGAGCCGAACCTTGGCGGGTAGAGACCCAGTACTTC. Translated, it gives CATSRAEPWRVETQYF.